Listed here is a single TCR beta chain. What it recognizes is unknown. This sample stems from a study of cytomegalovirus exposure and HLA in healthy donors. The CDR3 is made up of 13 amino acids. Germline V gene data show CDR1 as MNHNY and CDR2 as SVGAGI (reference sequence). The V and J ends lost 10 bases and 2 bases respectively, with 14 bases between them. Study-level findings and limits: Later on, an analysis showed TCR association rates differing by HLA locus, with DRB1 the most and HLA-C the fewest. Immune exposure was documented only through CMV serostatus. An analysis that came later showed most CMV-associated TCR beta chains appearing HLA-restricted. Later on, an analysis found that several of the most significant clusters appeared to be linked to common viral pathogens, which included parvovirus B19.

60 Vbeta and 13 Jbeta primers were used in PCR. Sequenced by immunoSEQ multiplex PCR; TCRdb stores in-frame clones only, minus some. The sample records 150,000 to 180,000 clones, about three quarters being singletons. This TCR derives from a woman in her thirties or forties in good health and CMV-seronegative. V is TRBV6-6 and J is TRBJ1-1; possible D gene TRBD1, 6 bases. Sequencing used PBMCs. CDR3: CATATGSNTEAFF. The CDR3 bases are TGTGCCACCGCGACAGGATCTAACACTGAAGCTTTCTTT.